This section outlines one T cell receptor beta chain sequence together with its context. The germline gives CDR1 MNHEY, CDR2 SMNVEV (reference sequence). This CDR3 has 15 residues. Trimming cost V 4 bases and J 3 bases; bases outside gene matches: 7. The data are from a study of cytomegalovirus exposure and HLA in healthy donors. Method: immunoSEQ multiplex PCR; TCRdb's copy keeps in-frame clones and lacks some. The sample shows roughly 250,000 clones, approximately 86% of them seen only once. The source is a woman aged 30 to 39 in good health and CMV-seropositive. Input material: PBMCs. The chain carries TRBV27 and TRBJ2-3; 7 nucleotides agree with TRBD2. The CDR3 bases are TGTGCCAGCAGTTGGCTAGCGGCCTCAACAGATACGCAGTATTTT. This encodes CASSWLAASTDTQYF.